These 9 T cell receptor beta chains were all obtained from the same sample, sequenced in a study of blood T cells in healthy people across ages. A second about 6 to 12 cycle PCR used barcoded and J-beta primers. One entry per CDR3 protein results from TCRdb running MiXCR on the 5' RACE reads. The sample carries some 760,000 distinct CDR3 sequences, 25% recorded once. These data also featured in a second study, about T cells of mothers and their children.

Sequenced: blood. These TCRs come from a boy younger than 18 in good health.

This clonotype was observed a few times. It is unclear where the CDR3 begins or ends on the DNA, so no DNA is shown, and the CDR3 is as TCRdb lists it. The gene calls are TRBV27 and TRBJ1-3; the table's D call of TRBD1 was not tested on the DNA. The CDR3 spans 16 amino acids, including both terminal residues. The V gene's germline CDR1 is MNHEY and CDR2 SMNVEV (reference sequence). CDR3 residues: CASSSSGTISGNTIYF.

V usage is TRBV12-3 or TRBV12-4 and J usage is TRBJ2-5; D remains ambiguous. The CDR3 is 16 amino acids. Trimming cost V 1 base and J 1 base, with 13 bases left between them. CDR3 sequence reads: CASSLGYYSTQETQYF. DNA for the CDR3: TGTGCCAGCAGTTTAGGGTACTATTCGACCCAAGAGACCCAGTACTTC.

This chain uses TRBV20-1 with TRBJ2-5, with TRBD2 identical over 9 bases. Germline assignment: CDR1 DFQATT and CDR2 SNEGSKA (reference sequence). The CDR3 covers 15 residues. The J segment lost 0 bases and the V segment lost 5 bases, leaving 7 bases of the junction unmatched. The CDR3 nucleotides read TGCAGTGCTCCCATAGCGGGGGCCAACCAAGAGACCCAGTACTTC. Residues: CSAPIAGANQETQYF.

The genes are TRBV6-5 and TRBJ1-5; unclear D gene. V was shortened by 0 bases and J by 7 bases, with 10 bases between the two germline ends. The germline CDR1 and CDR2 sequences are MNHEY and SVGAGI. The CDR3 contains 14 residues. Written as DNA, the CDR3 is TGTGCCAGCAGTTACTCTTCAGGAGGCCAGCCCCAGCATTTT. The encoded protein is CASSYSSGGQPQHF.

Details on this clonotype: Relative to the germline gene, one junction end is altered; a read error may explain this. The chain couples TRBV20-1 to TRBJ2-5; 7 positions agree with TRBD1. The CDR3 is made up of 13 amino acids. Germline V gives CDR1 DFQATT, CDR2 SNEGSKA (reference sequence). CDR3 sequence (DNA): TGCAGTGCTAGGCGAGGGGGCGGAGAGACCCGGTACTTC. Its protein is CSARRGGGETRYF.

The chain recombines TRBV3-1 with TRBJ2-1, with D possibly TRBD2 on 6 matching bases. The CDR3 loop spans 16 amino acids. The V end lost 0 bases, the J end lost 6 bases, and 15 bases lay between the germline ends. Germline V lookup: CDR1 LGHDT, CDR2 YNNKEL (reference sequence). In nucleotides, the CDR3 is TGTGCCAGCAGCCAAGACTACGGGACTCTCTTCAATGAGCAGTTCTTC. This codes for CASSQDYGTLFNEQFF.

This clonotype has only a few counts. The chain links TRBV3-1 to TRBJ1-1; tentative D call: TRBD1 (6 bases). The CDR3 extends over 15 amino acids. V was clipped by 2 bases and J by 6 bases, with 16 bases between them. Per the germline V gene, CDR1 is LGHDT and CDR2 is YNNKEL (reference sequence). CDR3 loop: CASSQSRGRIAEAFF. The CDR3 DNA sequence: TGTGCCAGCAGCCAATCCCGGGGGCGGATCGCTGAAGCTTTCTTT.

This clonotype was observed a few times. This CDR3 reads CASSQETGLNGYTF. For the CDR3, the DNA is TGCGCCAGCAGCCAAGAAACAGGGCTAAATGGCTACACCTTC. This rearrangement joins TRBV4-1 to TRBJ1-2; tentative D call: TRBD1 (6 bases). Germline V CDR1 and CDR2: MGHRA, YSYEKL. V dropped 0 bases and J dropped 6 bases, with 11 bases sitting between them. The CDR3 has 14 residues.

This clonotype was counted only a few times. The gene calls are TRBV12-3 or TRBV12-4 and TRBJ2-4; D is possibly TRBD1 or TRBD2 (5 bases each). Trimming removed 1 base at V and 4 bases at J, with 20 bases between. The CDR3 is made up of 18 amino acids. This CDR3 reads CASSLVDGGSGWKNIQYF. CDR3 coding DNA: TGTGCCAGCAGTTTAGTTGATGGGGGATCGGGGTGGAAAAACATTCAGTACTTC.